These T cell receptor beta chains were read from a single sample in a study of OX40 agonist ivuxolimab in advanced cancers. The repertoire was sequenced with immunoSEQ multiplex PCR; TCRdb's copy has only in-frame clones and lacks some. The sample has about 79,000 clones; less than 90% are singletons. Here the sequenced sample was CD4+ or CD8+ T cells sorted from blood, taken in a trial of the OX40 agonist ivuxolimab. The receptors come from an adult with an advanced solid tumor such as melanoma, head and neck, liver or kidney cancer. CDR3s include the opening cysteine and the closing phenylalanine or tryptophan.

cdr3_aa j_call v_call
CASSYLAGERDTQYF TRBJ2-3 TRBV6-6
CASSPGQGPNEQFF TRBJ2-1 TRBV18
CASRASTNEKLFF TRBJ1-4 TRBV5-4
CASSLSATGFNTEAFF TRBJ1-1 TRBV27
CASSEETSGSYEQYF TRBJ2-7 TRBV6-1
CASSLVVTEAFF TRBJ1-1 TRBV7-9
CASSLGGTGRGELFF TRBJ2-2 TRBV5-4
CASSPKMGVARYEQYF TRBJ2-7 TRBV7-8
CASSQWTGTGAAYEQYF TRBJ2-7 TRBV4-1
CASSFRTGGDYGYTF TRBJ1-2 TRBV27
CASSLSYLGELFF TRBJ2-2 TRBV7-2
CASSGGGVYADTQYF TRBJ2-3 TRBV7-9
CASTDVLALEQYF TRBJ2-7 TRBV6-6
CAIDSRGGEQFF TRBJ2-1 TRBV11-3
CASSTDREYTF TRBJ1-2 TRBV11-3